The next 20 T cell receptor beta chains were all read from a single sample in a study of post-analysis software for immune sequencing data. Study-wide findings and caveats: In patients, TRBV5-6, TRBV5-1 and TRBV20-1 belonged to four or five TRBV segments found more frequently than in controls.

These receptors are not linked to any known antigen. The TCR beta cDNA libraries contained unique molecular identifiers. In TCRdb, the PCR reads were re-called with MiXCR into one record per CDR3 protein. Of fewer than 900,000 distinct CDR3 sequences detected, about 43% appear once; the ten largest clones hold roughly 4.9%. Sequences were obtained from blood. All receptors derive from a girl aged 5 to 17 with multiple sclerosis.

This clonotype was seen a few times. J is TRBJ1-2 and V is TRBV29-1, with D possibly being TRBD1 (5 bases). In germline, CDR1 is SQVTM, CDR2 ANQGSEA. Between the trimmed V and J ends, which lost 6 bases and 8 bases, there was a span of 25 bases. The CDR3 sequence is 15 residues long. In DNA form, the CDR3 reads TGCAGCGTAGACCCAGTTCGGGGGACCTACCGCGGCTACACCTTC. Protein: CSVDPVRGTYRGYTF.

The J gene is TRBJ1-4, the V gene TRBV15; D is unresolved. This CDR3 has 14 residues. V was trimmed by 1 base and J by 6 bases, leaving 9 bases between them. CDR1 is LNHNV and CDR2 is YYDKDF in the germline V gene (reference sequence). CDR3 in amino acids: CATSRGGSDEKLFF. The CDR3, as DNA: TGTGCCACCAGCAGAGGTGGGAGTGATGAAAAACTGTTTTTT.

This chain connects TRBV5-6 to TRBJ2-7, with D perhaps TRBD1 (6 bases). Looked up from germline, CDR1 is SGHDT and CDR2 is YYEEEE. Trimming pared 1 base from V and 2 bases from J, leaving 13 bases between. The CDR3 sequence is 15 residues long. CDR3 in amino acids: CASSLRAGAPYEQYF. CDR3 in DNA: TGTGCCAGCAGCTTGAGGGCAGGGGCCCCCTACGAGCAGTACTTC.

The rearrangement joins TRBV20-1 to TRBJ2-1, with D possibly TRBD2 on 5 matching bases. The germline V gene encodes CDR1 DFQATT and CDR2 SNEGSKA (reference sequence). V was clipped by 6 bases and J by 6 bases, with 12 bases between them. The CDR3 has 12 residues. The CDR3, as DNA: TGCAGTGCGGGCGGGCTATTCAATGAGCAGTTCTTC. Amino acid sequence: CSAGGLFNEQFF.

This chain uses TRBV10-3 with TRBJ2-1, with D tentatively TRBD2 (7 bases). V lost 0 bases to trimming and J lost 6 bases, with 24 bases between them. Germline values: CDR1 ENHRY, CDR2 SYGVKD. This CDR3 is built from 19 residues. The CDR3 loop reads CAISESRGGRLERTNEQFF. In DNA, the CDR3 is TGTGCCATCAGTGAGTCGAGGGGGGGACGCCTAGAGAGGACCAATGAGCAGTTCTTC.

This sequence joins TRBV28 and TRBJ1-2; D unclear. The length of the CDR3 is 13 residues. The germline gives CDR1 MDHEN, CDR2 SYDVKM. The ends were cut back, 7 bases at V and 0 bases at J, with 9 bases in the middle. CDR3 sequence (DNA): TGTGCCAGCACTAAGCCGCCTAACTATGGCTACACCTTC. This translates into CASTKPPNYGYTF.

The J gene is TRBJ1-5, the V gene TRBV3-1; the match to TRBD1 covers 8 bases. The V gene end was trimmed by 2 bases and the J gene end by 6 bases; junction bases not matched to a gene: 6. This CDR3 region has 15 residues. Germline V CDR1 and CDR2: LGHDT, YNNKEL (reference sequence). DNA of the CDR3: TGTGCCAGCAGCCAACAGGGGGCGCGGAGTCAGCCCCAGCATTTT. Protein sequence: CASSQQGARSQPQHF.

This clonotype was found a few times. Written as DNA, the CDR3 is TGCAGTGCCACGAAACAGGCTACCTACGAGCAGTACTTC. It translates to CSATKQATYEQYF. The V gene is TRBV20-1, the J gene TRBJ2-7; D may be TRBD1 (5 bases). V lost 6 bases to trimming and J lost 2 bases, with 14 bases between them. Germline V lookup: CDR1 DFQATT, CDR2 SNEGSKA (reference sequence). CDR3 length: 13 amino acids.

A few counts support this clonotype. The chain is built from TRBV6-2 or TRBV6-3 and TRBJ2-7; either TRBD1 or TRBD2 may supply D (5 bases each). Trimming removed 6 bases at V and 2 bases at J, with 11 bases between. CDR3 length: 13 residues. Germline V CDR1 and CDR2: MNHEY, SVGEGT. Written as DNA, the CDR3 is TGTGCCAGCAGCTGGGGACGTACCTACGAGCAGTACTTC. This translates into CASSWGRTYEQYF.

This chain uses TRBV20-1 with TRBJ1-1; 7 bases fit TRBD1. CDR1 and CDR2 (germline): DFQATT, SNEGSKA (reference sequence). The trim removed 0 bases at V and 0 bases at J, leaving 10 bases unmatched. The CDR3 totals 17 residues. CDR3 coding DNA: TGCAGTGCTAGAGATCGGAGGGGGCTAATTTTGAACACTGAAGCTTTCTTT. Its translation: CSARDRRGLILNTEAFF.

This clonotype was recorded many times. J is TRBJ1-2 and V is TRBV5-1, with D unresolved. Germline V CDR1 and CDR2: SGHRS, YFSETQ. The ends were cut back, 6 bases at V and 2 bases at J, with 11 bases in the middle. This CDR3 is 13 amino acids long. The CDR3, as DNA: TGCGCCAGCACGGACCCGGGGAACTATGGCTACACCTTC. Its translation: CASTDPGNYGYTF. The whole variable domain, filled in from reference TRBV5-1 and TRBJ1-2, reads KAGVTQTPRYLIKTRGQQVTLSCSPISGHRSVSWYQQTPGQGLQFLFEYFSETQRNKGNFPGRFSGRQFSNSRSEMNVSTLELGDSALYLCASTDPGNYGYTFGSGTRLTVV.

The chain carries TRBV15 and TRBJ2-3; perhaps D is TRBD1 or TRBD2 (5 bases each). The V gene's germline CDR1 is LNHNV and CDR2 YYDKDF (reference sequence). The CDR3 totals 13 residues. Trimming left V 4 bases short and J 4 bases short, with 9 bases between. The CDR3 nucleotides read TGTGCCACCAGCACAAGGGACGCAGATACGCAGTATTTT. Translated: CATSTRDADTQYF.

The J gene is TRBJ2-7, the V gene TRBV7-2; weak D call: TRBD1 (5 bases). Germline V gene data show CDR1 as SGHTA and CDR2 as FQGNSA. Trimming removed 2 bases at V and 7 bases at J, with 18 bases between. CDR3 length equals 15 residues. CDR3 sequence reads: CASSLSGQGFSEQYF. The CDR3 nucleotides read TGTGCCAGCAGCTTATCAGGTCAGGGCTTTTCAGAGCAGTACTTC.

This clonotype has a handful of counts. The rearrangement joins TRBV29-1 to TRBJ2-1; a weak D match, TRBD1 (6 bases). The CDR3 is 14 residues long. Germline V gene sequence: CDR1 SQVTM, CDR2 ANQGSEA. V lost 7 bases and J lost 10, with 23 bases in between. CDR3 sequence (DNA): TGCAGCGCTGAGAAACTTTCAGTGGGACAAGAGCAGTTCTTC. It is translated as CSAEKLSVGQEQFF.

The CDR3 protein is CSVENGRAGHPRDQYF. CDR3 sequence (DNA): TGCAGCGTTGAAAATGGTCGGGCAGGCCACCCCAGGGACCAGTACTTC. The genes are TRBV29-1 and TRBJ2-5; tentatively, D is TRBD1 (5 bases). The CDR3 has 16 residues. The V and J ends lost 2 bases and 10 bases respectively, with 26 bases between them. CDR1 SQVTM and CDR2 ANQGSEA come from the germline V gene.

The chain uses TRBV20-1 and TRBJ2-7; D is possibly TRBD1 or TRBD2 (6 bases each). The CDR3 runs to 12 residues. Deletions cut 8 bases from V and 4 bases from J, with 15 bases between. Per germline, CDR1 DFQATT and CDR2 SNEGSKA (reference sequence). CDR3 nucleotide sequence: TGCAGTACCACCCCGGGGGCGTACGAGCAGTACTTC. It translates to CSTTPGAYEQYF.

This clonotype was seen only a few times. V gene TRBV6-1 combines with J gene TRBJ1-2, with 9 bases matching TRBD1. Germline trimming cut 1 base from V and 7 bases from J; bases unmatched to any gene: 4. Germline V lookup: CDR1 MNHNS, CDR2 SASEGT. This CDR3 region has 14 residues. DNA for the CDR3: TGTGCCAGCAGTGAAGGCCTGACAGGGGGTGGCTACACCTTC. Its protein is CASSEGLTGGGYTF.

The chain uses TRBV14 and TRBJ1-2, with D perhaps matching TRBD1 (6 bases). This CDR3 has 12 residues. Germline CDR1 reads SGHDN; CDR2 reads FVKESK. Trimming pared 4 bases from V and 8 bases from J, leaving 11 bases between. The CDR3 nucleotides are TGTGCCAGCAGCCCAAGGGACACCGGCTACACCTTC. Translating gives CASSPRDTGYTF.

This sequence joins TRBV28 and TRBJ2-4, with TRBD1 as a possible D gene (5 bases). The tail of the sequence fits TRBJ2-7 better, so the J call may be wrong. Germline CDR1 and CDR2: MDHEN and SYDVKM. This CDR3 spans 13 amino acids. CDR3 sequence (DNA): TGTGCCAGCATGGACAAAGTAACCTACGAGCAGTACTTC. Translation: CASMDKVTYEQYF.

The chain carries TRBV14 and TRBJ2-7; the D gene is possibly TRBD2 (6 bases). V lost 0 bases to trimming and J lost 0 bases, with 12 bases between them. Germline-derived CDR1 and CDR2 are SGHDN and FVKESK. The CDR3 length is 16 residues. The CDR3 reads CASSQDRRAVSYEQYF. The CDR3 region has the DNA TGTGCCAGCAGCCAAGACCGGAGGGCCGTCTCCTACGAGCAGTACTTC.